A selection of T cell receptor beta chains follows, all from one sample in a study of blood T cells in healthy people across ages. Each CDR3 protein gets one entry after TCRdb re-called the 5' RACE reads with MiXCR. The profile shows 750,000 or so distinct CDR3 sequences, roughly 25% of them singletons. These same data were also listed under a study on T cells of mothers and their children.

The sequenced sample was blood. The receptors derive from a boy between 10 and 17 years old in good health. The CDR3 runs from the conserved cysteine through the conserved F or W. The D gene is left open where the match is weak. Some rows mark clone size as missing; the rest say once, few, many or name a class of expanded clone.

15,.,TRBJ1-2,.,TRBV6-5,CASSYSQGIYGGYTF,TGTGCCAGCAGTTACTCCCAGGGGATCTATGGTGGCTACACCTTC
12,.,TRBJ2-1,few,TRBV29-1,CSAVTGNNEQFF,TGCAGCGCAGTCACGGGGAACAATGAGCAGTTCTTC
13,.,TRBJ2-7,few,TRBV20-1,CSARDSDSYEQYF,TGCAGTGCTAGAGATTCGGACTCCTACGAGCAGTACTTC
12,.,TRBJ1-1,once,TRBV10-3,CAIRGWDTEAFF,TGTGCCATCAGAGGGTGGGACACTGAAGCTTTCTTT
15,.,TRBJ2-7,once,TRBV6-1,CASSDRSRISYEQYF,TGTGCCAGCAGTGATCGAAGTCGGATATCCTACGAGCAGTACTTC
14,.,TRBJ2-1,few,TRBV7-8,CASSFRGPYNEQFF,TGTGCCAGCAGCTTCAGGGGCCCTTACAATGAGCAGTTCTTC
15,.,TRBJ2-3,.,TRBV4-1,CASSQDPGRGDTQYF,TGCGCCAGCAGCCAAGATCCGGGACGGGGAGATACGCAGTATTTT
13,.,TRBJ1-4,few,TRBV20-1,CSARLGPNEKLFF,TGCAGTGCTAGATTGGGGCCAAATGAAAAACTGTTTTTT
17,.,TRBJ2-1,.,TRBV5-1,CASSLVPDSTMGDEQFF,TGCGCCAGCAGCTTGGTACCGGACAGTACGATGGGCGATGAGCAGTTCTTC
17,TRBD1,TRBJ2-6,few,TRBV5-6,CASSALDRGAGANVLTF,TGTGCCAGCAGCGCCCTAGACAGGGGGGCTGGGGCCAACGTCCTGACTTTC
14,TRBD1,TRBJ2-1,few,TRBV15,CATSRSGGYNEQFF,TGTGCCACCAGCAGGTCAGGGGGCTACAATGAGCAGTTCTTC
12,.,TRBJ1-4,.,TRBV20-1,CSAAPQEPKVFF,TGCAGTGCTGCTCCACAGGAGCCTAAGGTGTTTTTT
15,TRBD2,TRBJ2-1,.,TRBV6-1,CASSEAAGGRYEQFF,TGTGCCAGCAGTGAAGCGGCGGGGGGGCGATATGAGCAGTTCTTC
13,.,TRBJ2-1,many,TRBV19,CASSSGAYNEQFF,TGTGCCAGTAGTAGCGGTGCCTACAATGAGCAGTTCTTC
13,.,TRBJ2-7,few,TRBV28,CASSRTEAYEQYF,TGTGCCAGCTCTAGGACAGAAGCCTACGAGCAGTACTTC
12,.,TRBJ2-5,few,TRBV2,CASSVNELGGFF,TGTGCCAGCAGTGTGAATGAACTTGGGGGGTTCTTC
14,.,TRBJ2-4,.,TRBV28,CASSLGRPQNIQYF,TGTGCCAGCAGTTTGGGTAGGCCCCAAAACATTCAGTACTTC
14,TRBD1,TRBJ1-1,few,TRBV20-1,CSASRDSFNTEAFF,TGCAGTGCTAGTCGGGACAGTTTCAACACTGAAGCTTTCTTT
15,TRBD2,TRBJ2-1,.,TRBV20-1,CSVGTSGRGYNEQFF,TGCAGTGTAGGGACTAGCGGGAGGGGATACAATGAGCAGTTCTTC
14,.,TRBJ1-3,.,TRBV28,CASSFLSSGNTIYF,TGTGCCAGCAGTTTCCTGAGCTCTGGAAACACCATATATTTT
15,.,TRBJ1-6,.,TRBV5-1,CASSLDRADNSPLHF,TGCGCCAGCAGCTTGGACAGGGCCGATAATTCACCCCTCCACTTT
12,.,TRBJ1-1,.,TRBV29-1,CSVAGGITEAFF,TGCAGCGTTGCTGGGGGTATCACTGAAGCTTTCTTT
14,.,TRBJ1-1,.,TRBV5-1,CASSLLLGNTEAFF,TGCGCCAGCAGCTTGTTACTAGGTAACACTGAAGCTTTCTTT
14,.,TRBJ1-1,few,TRBV29-1,CSVEGRGANTEAFF,TGCAGCGTGGAGGGCCGAGGGGCGAACACTGAAGCTTTCTTT
13,.,TRBJ2-7,.,TRBV29-1,CSVESGSRGKQYF,TGCAGCGTTGAAAGCGGAAGCCGTGGTAAGCAGTACTTC
11,.,TRBJ2-3,few,TRBV7-9,CASGLSDTQYF,TGTGCCAGCGGACTCTCAGATACGCAGTATTTT
14,.,TRBJ1-3,.,TRBV5-4,CASRLSGAGNTIYF,TGTGCCAGCAGATTATCAGGGGCCGGAAACACCATATATTTT
11,.,TRBJ2-3,.,TRBV6-1,CASNYADTQYF,TGTGCCAGCAACTACGCAGATACGCAGTATTTT
15,TRBD2,TRBJ2-7,.,TRBV9,CASSVAASGRAEQYF,TGTGCCAGCAGCGTAGCGGCTAGCGGGAGGGCCGAGCAGTACTTC
15,.,TRBJ2-7,few,TRBV13,CASSNQSRARNEQYF,TGTGCCAGCAGCAATCAAAGCAGAGCTCGGAACGAGCAGTACTTC
15,TRBD1,TRBJ2-7,few,TRBV4-2,CASSPTGGELYEQYF,TGTGCCAGCAGCCCCACAGGGGGCGAGCTCTACGAGCAGTACTTC
12,TRBD1,TRBJ2-1,few,TRBV7-9,CASSPDGTGQFF,TGTGCCAGCAGCCCAGACGGGACAGGGCAGTTCTTC
13,.,TRBJ2-5,.,TRBV3-1,CASEWGGQETQYF,TGTGCCAGCGAATGGGGGGGCCAGGAGACCCAGTACTTC
13,.,TRBJ1-2,few,TRBV19,CASSIDGGREYSF,TGTGCCAGTAGTATAGATGGAGGCAGGGAGTATTCCTTC
18,.,TRBJ2-1,.,TRBV29-1,CSVEVWERGPEAYNEQFF,TGCAGCGTTGAAGTGTGGGAAAGGGGCCCTGAGGCCTACAATGAGCAGTTCTTC
16,TRBD1,TRBJ1-2,.,TRBV27,CASSPFWDRTNYGYTF,TGTGCCAGCAGCCCTTTTTGGGACAGGACTAACTATGGCTACACCTTC
14,TRBD2,TRBJ2-7,.,TRBV7-2,CASSLSGSQGEQYF,TGTGCCAGCAGCCTCAGCGGGAGCCAGGGCGAGCAGTACTTC
17,.,TRBJ2-7,few,TRBV7-2,CASSLEGPWAASYEQYF,TGTGCCAGCAGCTTAGAAGGGCCCTGGGCCGCCTCCTACGAGCAGTACTTC
12,TRBD1,TRBJ2-4,few,TRBV12-5,CASGLPGQEPYF,TGTGCTAGTGGTTTGCCAGGACAGGAACCGTACTTC
15,.,TRBJ1-1,.,TRBV14,CASSRWDHTNTEAFF,TGTGCCAGCAGCCGGTGGGACCACACGAACACTGAAGCTTTCTTT
14,.,TRBJ1-4,few,TRBV6-6,CASLREFQSEKLFF,TGTGCCAGCCTCCGGGAGTTTCAGAGTGAAAAACTGTTTTTT
15,TRBD2,TRBJ2-5,few,TRBV7-2,CASSLDSGRGETQYF,TGTGCCAGCAGCTTAGACAGCGGGCGGGGGGAGACCCAGTACTTC
13,TRBD1,TRBJ2-7,.,TRBV10-3,CAISDGTGYEQYF,TGTGCCATCAGTGACGGGACAGGCTACGAGCAGTACTTC
14,.,TRBJ2-7,few,TRBV6-6,CASSYWGISYEQYF,TGTGCCAGCAGTTATTGGGGAATATCCTACGAGCAGTACTTC
17,TRBD2,TRBJ2-3,.,TRBV9,CASSVASGGRVPDTQYF,TGTGCCAGCAGCGTAGCTAGCGGGGGGCGGGTTCCAGATACGCAGTATTTT
16,.,TRBJ1-6,.,TRBV7-9,CASSLKQGGNNSPLHF,TGTGCCAGCAGCTTAAAGCAGGGAGGGAATAATTCACCCCTCCACTTT
17,.,TRBJ1-5,once,TRBV2,CASSVARGGYGNQPQHF,TGTGCCAGCAGTGTTGCCAGGGGCGGATATGGCAATCAGCCCCAGCATTTT
15,TRBD2,TRBJ2-7,few,TRBV18,CASSPSSGLAYEQYF,TGTGCCAGCTCACCATCTAGCGGGCTCGCCTACGAGCAGTACTTC
15,.,TRBJ1-1,.,TRBV2,CASSGDWDLNTEAFF,TGTGCCAGCAGTGGGGATTGGGACTTGAACACTGAAGCTTTCTTT